This passage covers 8 T cell receptor beta chains from one sample sequenced in a study of tumor and adjacent non-tumor tissue in lung cancer. RNA was extracted from bulk tissue without any cell sorting. A modified ARM-PCR protocol with three rounds of nested PCR amplified TCRbeta. One entry per CDR3 protein, called by TCRdb with MiXCR from the multiplex PCR reads. The profile shows more than 85,000 distinct CDR3 sequences, around 75% of them singletons. The sample was lung tumor tissue. The receptors originated from a woman aged 55 to 70 with non-small cell lung cancer.

As for this clonotype: A much larger clone lies a single base off, so this may be a read error. This rearrangement joins TRBV4-3 to TRBJ2-7; D is uncertain. This CDR3 comprises 13 residues. Germline V gives CDR1 LGHNA, CDR2 YSLEER. The CDR3 loop reads CASIQGRNHEQYF. The CDR3 coding sequence is TGCGCCAGCATCCAAGGCAGAAACCACGAGCAGTACTTC.

Comments on this clonotype: One base away lies a much larger clone, so this may be a sequencing read error. The chain combines TRBV20-1 with TRBJ1-1; a possible D gene is TRBD1 (6 bases). The CDR3 sequence is 15 residues long. Germline loops: CDR1 DFQATT, CDR2 SNEGSKA (reference sequence). The CDR3 reads CSAEDSRRRDTKAFF. CDR3 DNA sequence: TGCAGTGCTGAGGACAGCCGGAGGCGGGACACTAAAGCTTTCTTT.

This clonotype was observed a single time. The V call is TRBV11-2, the J call TRBJ2-7; TRBD2 aligns across 7 bases. This CDR3 contains 13 residues. Germline V gene data show CDR1 as SGHAT and CDR2 as FQNNGV. Trimming at V came to 9 bases and at J to 3 bases, leaving 8 bases not matched to a gene. CDR3 in DNA: TGTGCCAGGATCCCCCGGGGGGTCTACGAGCAGTACTTC. Translated: CARIPRGVYEQYF.

This clonotype turned up a few times. A single base separates this from a much larger clone, so it may be a read error. The J gene is TRBJ2-1, the V gene TRBV12-5; D remains unclear. There are 12 residues in the CDR3. In germline, CDR1 is LGHNT, CDR2 FRNRAP. CDR3 amino acids: CATGPTGNEQFF. CDR3 nucleotide sequence: TGTGCTACTGGTCCCACCGGCAATGAGCAGTTCTTC.

This clonotype was seen many times. The DNA for the CDR3 is TGCAGCGTTTTCGGACAGGGTGTCTACAATGAGCAGTTCTTC. Translating it yields CSVFGQGVYNEQFF. The chain combines TRBV29-1 with TRBJ2-1; 8 bases agree with TRBD1. The V gene end was trimmed by 5 bases and the J gene end by 3 bases; junction bases not matched to a gene: 6. Germline CDR1 and CDR2: SQVTM and ANQGSEA. CDR3 length equals 14 residues.

A few counts support this clonotype. V and J are TRBV24-1 and TRBJ1-1; 9 bases match TRBD1. Germline V gene data show CDR1 as KGHDR and CDR2 as SFDVKD. V shed 3 bases and J 1 base; nucleotides not matched to a gene: 11. The CDR3 covers 18 residues. The CDR3 loop is CATSDLWTGEKANTEAFF. The CDR3 DNA sequence: TGTGCCACCAGTGATCTGTGGACAGGGGAAAAGGCGAACACTGAAGCTTTCTTT.

Details on this clonotype: The junction and the germline gene differ at one end; a read error may be behind it. The V call is TRBV6-6, the J call TRBJ1-2, with unresolved D. Germline V lookup: CDR1 MNHNY, CDR2 SVGAGI (reference sequence). The CDR3 sequence is 13 residues long. DNA for the CDR3: TGTGGCAGCAGTATGGACCCTTACTATGGCTACACCTTC. This encodes CGSSMDPYYGYTF.

Of note for this clonotype: One base away lies a much larger clone, so this may be a sequencing read error. The V and J genes are TRBV5-1 and TRBJ1-5; D call uncertain. This CDR3 has 11 amino acids. The V end lost 7 bases, the J end lost 11 bases, and 13 bases lay between the germline ends. Germline V lookup: CDR1 SGHRS, CDR2 YFSETQ. CDR3 DNA: TGCGCCAGCCAAAGATCCAAGTCCCAGCATTTT. It yields the protein CASQRSKSQHF.